Listed below are T cell receptor beta chains from one sample, sequenced in a study of blood T cell repertoires in COVID-19. The protocol was immunoSEQ multiplex PCR, while the TCRdb copy is restricted to in-frame clones and leaves out a portion. The repertoire has roughly 250,000 clones, about nine tenths of them found once; the top ten carry roughly 9.8%. The sample taken for sequencing was peripheral blood. The receptors here all came from a man in his forties who had recovered from COVID-19. CDR3s include the opening cysteine and the closing phenylalanine or tryptophan. A D gene is named only where the DNA matches it firmly. A row's size may be missing; if present it is once, few, many or a size class.

TRBJ2-3 TRBV19 TRBD2 - TGTGCCAGTAGTCGCAGCGGGAGGGCCATGTATTTT CASSRSGRAMYF
TRBJ2-3 TRBV29-1 TRBD2 - TGCAGCGCTGGAGAGAGCGGGGGGCGCACAGATACGCAGTATTTT CSAGESGGRTDTQYF
TRBJ2-3 TRBV2 TRBD2 - TGTGCCAGCTCGCGGGAGTTCACAGATACGCAGTATTTT CASSREFTDTQYF
TRBJ2-4 TRBV7-2 - few TGTGCCAGCAGCTTAGCAGCGGCCGGACGGGACAAAAACATTCAGTACTTC CASSLAAAGRDKNIQYF
TRBJ2-2 TRBV27 - - TGTGCCAGCAGTTTATACAGGGAGAGGGCCGGGGAGCTGTTTTTT CASSLYRERAGELFF
TRBJ1-5 TRBV7-2 - - TGTGCCAGCAGCCCGGACAGCCGAGGCGTTCAGCCCCAGCATTTT CASSPDSRGVQPQHF
TRBJ1-2 TRBV7-8 - - TGTGCCAGCAGCTTAGATGCGGTTAGCGTCTATGGCTACACCTTC CASSLDAVSVYGYTF
TRBJ2-1 TRBV7-2 - - TGTGCCAGCAGCGAACAGGGAGGGGGGAATGAGCAGTTCTTC CASSEQGGGNEQFF
TRBJ2-5 TRBV29-1 TRBD2 - TGCAGCGTCTTGGGGGGGGGCCAAGAGACCCAGTACTTC CSVLGGGQETQYF
TRBJ1-4 TRBV19 - once TGTGCCAGTAGTATAGGGACTTTTAATGAAAAACTGTTTTTT CASSIGTFNEKLFF
TRBJ2-1 TRBV6-5 - - TGTGCCAGCAGACGTCTTCAGGGGGGCCTCATGTTCTTC CASRRLQGGLMFF
TRBJ2-2 TRBV7-2 - few TGTGCCAGCAGCATCGAGGGTCCCCCTGGGGAGCTGTTTTTT CASSIEGPPGELFF
TRBJ2-1 TRBV9 TRBD2 - TGTGCCAGCAGCGTAGCTAGCGGACTAAGCTCCTACAATGAGCAGTTCTTC CASSVASGLSSYNEQFF
TRBJ2-7 TRBV9 - - TGTGCCAGCAGCCTACAGCAGTCGACCGAGCAGTACTTC CASSLQQSTEQYF
TRBJ2-5 TRBV9 - - TGTGCCAGCAGCGTAGCTACGGGATCAGGAGAGACCCAGTACTTC CASSVATGSGETQYF
TRBJ1-1 TRBV6-5 TRBD1 - TGTGCCAGCAGCCCCGACAGGGCGACTGAAGCTTTCTTT CASSPDRATEAFF
TRBJ1-1 TRBV7-8 - - TGTGCCAGCAGCTTAGCAGAGGGTTCTGAAGCTTTCTTT CASSLAEGSEAFF
TRBJ1-5 TRBV6-2/TRBV6-3 TRBD1 once TGTGCCAGCAGTGCCGGGACAGCCACCTATGGCAATCAGCCCCAGCATTTT CASSAGTATYGNQPQHF
TRBJ2-7 TRBV6-6 - - TGTGCCCACCTCGGGGCCTACGAGCAGTACTTC CAHLGAYEQYF
TRBJ2-4 TRBV7-9 - - TGTGCCAGCAGCCGCCTGGGCAGGGGGGTAAACATTCAGTACTTC CASSRLGRGVNIQYF
TRBJ2-7 TRBV7-2 - - TGTGCCAGCAGACTAGGCGGGACCACATCCTACGAGCAGTACTTC CASRLGGTTSYEQYF
TRBJ2-2 TRBV2 - few TGTGCCAGCAGTGAATACATTGACGGGGAGCTGTTTTTT CASSEYIDGELFF
TRBJ2-6 TRBV29-1 - - TGCAGCGCCGCTGACAGGTTCGGCTCTGGGGCCAACGTCCTGACTTTC CSAADRFGSGANVLTF
TRBJ1-1 TRBV14 TRBD1 - TGTGCCAGCAGCCGGTCCGGACAGGGGGCTATTGAAGCTTTCTTT CASSRSGQGAIEAFF
TRBJ2-7 TRBV29-1 TRBD2 - TGCAGCGTCTCCCCAGCGGGGGCATTCGAGCAGTACTTC CSVSPAGAFEQYF
TRBJ2-5 TRBV4-3 TRBD2 - TGCGCCAGCAGCCAAGGACTAGCGGGGGCCCGGGCCCAGTACTTC CASSQGLAGARAQYF
TRBJ2-3 TRBV4-3 - - TGCGCCAGCAGCCAAGCACAGGGACCAGGCACAGATACGCAGTATTTT CASSQAQGPGTDTQYF
TRBJ1-1 TRBV6-5 - - TGTGCCAGCAATATTCGCAGGGGCATGAACACTGAAGCTTTCTTT CASNIRRGMNTEAFF
TRBJ2-3 TRBV5-4 TRBD2 - TGTGCCAGCAGCTCCCCCGGGACTAGCGGATCTAGCACAGATACGCAGTATTTT CASSSPGTSGSSTDTQYF
TRBJ1-2 TRBV11-2 TRBD1 - TGTGCCAGCAGCCCAGGGGGCGGCTACACCTTC CASSPGGGYTF
TRBJ2-3 TRBV6-2/TRBV6-3 TRBD2 - TGTGCCAGCAGTTACTCGACTAGCGGGAGGGTTACAGATACGCAGTATTTT CASSYSTSGRVTDTQYF
TRBJ2-1 TRBV7-6 TRBD2 - TGTGCCAGCAGCTTAGCCGATGGACTAGCGCTCGGTGAGCAGTTCTTC CASSLADGLALGEQFF